Shown below are 5 T cell receptor beta chains from a single sample sequenced in a study of blood T cell repertoires in COVID-19. Using immunoSEQ multiplex PCR, the repertoire was profiled, and TCRdb retains in-frame clones only, with some absent. The sample consists of a few hundred thousand clones, 80% to 90% of them appearing once. Sequencing was done on a sample of PBMCs or T cells enriched from blood (not recorded which). The receptors were sampled from a woman aged 45-65 years who had recovered from COVID-19.

The genes are TRBV10-1 and TRBJ2-7; 7 bases line up with TRBD2. The CDR3 has 12 residues. The germline CDR1 and CDR2 sequences are WNHNN and SYGVQD (reference sequence). J was trimmed by 4 bases and V by 8 bases; bases with no gene match: 5. The CDR3 nucleotides read TGCGCCAGCGGGAGGGCCCCTTACGAGCAGTACTTC. Amino acids: CASGRAPYEQYF.

V is TRBV6-5 and J is TRBJ2-7; D not certain. V gave up 7 bases and J gave up 0 bases, with 13 bases separating them. Germline loops: CDR1 MNHEY, CDR2 SVGAGI. The CDR3 length is 14 residues. CDR3 coding DNA: TGTGCCAGCACAGTTACAGCAAGCTCCTACGAGCAGTACTTC. This gives the protein CASTVTASSYEQYF.

This clone came up a few times. Here the CDR3 reads CAISDSGSRAGANVLTF. The CDR3 nucleotides read TGTGCCATCAGTGACTCGGGGAGCCGGGCTGGGGCCAACGTCCTGACTTTC. The chain joins TRBV10-3 to TRBJ2-6; perhaps TRBD2 as D (5 bases). The CDR3 runs 17 residues. Deletions cut 3 bases from V and 2 bases from J, with 14 bases between. Germline V gene sequence: CDR1 ENHRY, CDR2 SYGVKD.

This clone was seen only a few times. The CDR3 nucleotides read TGTGCCAGCAGCAACCCCGGGAATAGCAATCAGCCCCAGCATTTT. Protein: CASSNPGNSNQPQHF. This sequence joins TRBV28 and TRBJ1-5; D ambiguous. This CDR3 spans 15 amino acids. Trimming removed 6 bases from V and 0 bases from J, with 12 bases in between. The germline gives CDR1 MDHEN, CDR2 SYDVKM.

The chain links TRBV6-5 to TRBJ1-2, with 8 positions matching TRBD1. V shed 5 bases, J shed 9 bases, and the junction held 8 bases outside the gene matches. The CDR3 is 13 residues long. The germline V gene has CDR1 MNHEY and CDR2 SVGAGI. CDR3 region: CASSPGQGRRYTF. The CDR3 DNA follows: TGTGCCAGCAGTCCCGGACAGGGACGGCGCTACACCTTC.